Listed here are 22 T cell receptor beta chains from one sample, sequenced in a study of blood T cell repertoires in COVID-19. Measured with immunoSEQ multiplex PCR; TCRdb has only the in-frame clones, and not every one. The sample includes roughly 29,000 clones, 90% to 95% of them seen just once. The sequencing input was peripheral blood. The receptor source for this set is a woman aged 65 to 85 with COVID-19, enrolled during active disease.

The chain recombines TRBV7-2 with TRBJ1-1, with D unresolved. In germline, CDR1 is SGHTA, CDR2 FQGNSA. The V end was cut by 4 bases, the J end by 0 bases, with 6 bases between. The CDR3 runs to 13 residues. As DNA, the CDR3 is TGTGCCAGCAGCTCGGGGATGAACACTGAAGCTTTCTTT. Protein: CASSSGMNTEAFF.

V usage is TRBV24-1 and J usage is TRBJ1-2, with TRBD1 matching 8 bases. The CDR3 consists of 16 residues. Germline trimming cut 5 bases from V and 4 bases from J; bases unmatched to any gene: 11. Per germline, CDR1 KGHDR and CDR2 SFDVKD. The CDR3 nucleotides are TGTGCCACCAGTGCCCAAAACAGGGGGGAAGGCTATGGCTACACCTTC. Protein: CATSAQNRGEGYGYTF.

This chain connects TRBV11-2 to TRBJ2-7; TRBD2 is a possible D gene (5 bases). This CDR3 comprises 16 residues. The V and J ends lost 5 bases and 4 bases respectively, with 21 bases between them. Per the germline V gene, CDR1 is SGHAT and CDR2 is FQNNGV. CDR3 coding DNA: TGTGCCAGCAGCCCCCCCCCGGTACGGGATACGTACGAGCAGTACTTC. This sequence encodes CASSPPPVRDTYEQYF.

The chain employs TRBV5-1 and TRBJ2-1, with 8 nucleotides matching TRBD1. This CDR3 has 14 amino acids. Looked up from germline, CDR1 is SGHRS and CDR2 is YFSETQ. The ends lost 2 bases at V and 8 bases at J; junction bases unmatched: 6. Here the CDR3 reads CASSFQGARDEQFF. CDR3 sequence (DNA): TGCGCCAGCAGCTTTCAGGGGGCAAGGGATGAGCAGTTCTTC.

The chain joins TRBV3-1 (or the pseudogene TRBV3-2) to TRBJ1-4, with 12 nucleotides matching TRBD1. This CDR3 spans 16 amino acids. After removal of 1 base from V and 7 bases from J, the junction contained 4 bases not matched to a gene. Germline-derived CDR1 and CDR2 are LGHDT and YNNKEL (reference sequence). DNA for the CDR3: TGTGCCAGCAGCCAAGGCGGGACAGGGGGCGGTGAAAAACTGTTTTTT. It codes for CASSQGGTGGGEKLFF.

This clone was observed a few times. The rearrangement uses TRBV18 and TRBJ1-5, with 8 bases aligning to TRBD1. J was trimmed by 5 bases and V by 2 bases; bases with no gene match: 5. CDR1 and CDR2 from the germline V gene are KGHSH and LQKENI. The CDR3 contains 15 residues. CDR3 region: CASSPATGGDQPQHF. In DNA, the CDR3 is TGTGCCAGCTCACCAGCAACAGGGGGGGATCAGCCCCAGCATTTT.

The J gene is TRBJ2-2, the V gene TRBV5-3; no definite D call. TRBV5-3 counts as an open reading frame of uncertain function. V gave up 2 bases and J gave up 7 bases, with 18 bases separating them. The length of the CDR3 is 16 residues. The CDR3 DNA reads TGTGCCAGAAGCTTACCAGGCGCTTGGTGGGTCGGGGAGCTGTTTTTT. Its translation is CARSLPGAWWVGELFF.

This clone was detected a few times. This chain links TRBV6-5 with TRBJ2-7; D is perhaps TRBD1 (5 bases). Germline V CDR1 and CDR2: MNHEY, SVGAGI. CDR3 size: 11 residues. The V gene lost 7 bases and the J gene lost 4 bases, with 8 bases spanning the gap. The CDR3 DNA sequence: TGTGCCAGCACAGGGTATTACGAGCAGTACTTC. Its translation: CASTGYYEQYF.

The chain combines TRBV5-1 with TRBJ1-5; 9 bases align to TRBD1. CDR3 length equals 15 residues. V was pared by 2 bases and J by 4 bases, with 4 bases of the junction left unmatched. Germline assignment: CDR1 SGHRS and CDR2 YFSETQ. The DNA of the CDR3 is TGCGCCAGCAGCTTCGGACAGGGGCCGAATCAGCCCCAGCATTTT. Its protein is CASSFGQGPNQPQHF.

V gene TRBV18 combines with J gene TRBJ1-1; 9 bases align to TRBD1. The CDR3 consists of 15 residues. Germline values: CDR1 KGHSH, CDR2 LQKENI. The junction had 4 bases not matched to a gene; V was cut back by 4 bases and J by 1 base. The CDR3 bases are TGTGCCAGCTCACTCACGGGACAGGGGAACACTGAAGCTTTCTTT. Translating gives CASSLTGQGNTEAFF. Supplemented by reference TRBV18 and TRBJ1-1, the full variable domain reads NAGVMQNPRHLVRRRGQEARLRCSPMKGHSHVYWYRQLPEEGLKFMVYLQKENIIDESGMPKERFSAEFPKEGPSILRIQQVVRGDSAAYFCASSLTGQGNTEAFFGQGTRLTVV.

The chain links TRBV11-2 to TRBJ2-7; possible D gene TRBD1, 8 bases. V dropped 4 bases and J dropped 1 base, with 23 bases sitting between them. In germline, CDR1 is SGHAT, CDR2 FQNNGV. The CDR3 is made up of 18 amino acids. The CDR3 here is CASSSHQYDRGGSYEQYF. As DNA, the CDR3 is TGTGCCAGCAGCTCGCATCAATACGACAGGGGAGGGTCCTACGAGCAGTACTTC.

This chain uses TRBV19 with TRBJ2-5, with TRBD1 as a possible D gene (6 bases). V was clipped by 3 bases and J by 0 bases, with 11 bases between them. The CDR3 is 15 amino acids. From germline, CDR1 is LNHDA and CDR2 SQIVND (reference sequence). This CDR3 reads CASSIGGTYQETQYF. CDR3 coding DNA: TGTGCCAGTAGTATTGGGGGCACGTACCAAGAGACCCAGTACTTC.

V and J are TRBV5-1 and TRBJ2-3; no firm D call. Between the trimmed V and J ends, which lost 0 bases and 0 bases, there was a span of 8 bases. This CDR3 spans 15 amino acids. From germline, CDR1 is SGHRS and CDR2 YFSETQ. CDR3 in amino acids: CASSLGSTSTDTQYF. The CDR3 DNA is TGCGCCAGCAGCTTGGGTTCGACTAGCACAGATACGCAGTATTTT.

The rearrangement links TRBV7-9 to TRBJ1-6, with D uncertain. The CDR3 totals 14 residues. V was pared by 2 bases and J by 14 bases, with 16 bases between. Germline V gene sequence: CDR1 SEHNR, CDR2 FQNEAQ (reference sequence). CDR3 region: CASSLSVSHDTLHF. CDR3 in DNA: TGTGCCAGCAGCTTATCGGTTTCCCACGACACCCTCCACTTT. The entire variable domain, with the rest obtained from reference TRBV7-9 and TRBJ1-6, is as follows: DTGVSQNPRHKITKRGQNVTFRCDPISEHNRLYWYRQTLGQGPEFLTYFQNEAQLEKSRLLSDRFSAERPKGSFSTLEIQRTEQGDSAMYLCASSLSVSHDTLHFGNGTRLTVT.

CDR3 amino acids: CSVVGGGKTEAFF. The CDR3 DNA is TGCAGCGTTGTTGGGGGCGGAAAAACTGAAGCTTTCTTT. This chain connects TRBV29-1 to TRBJ1-1; possibly TRBD1 for D (6 bases). The germline V and J ends were trimmed by 4 bases and 5 bases, with 14 bases remaining between them. The CDR3 contains 13 residues. Germline-derived CDR1 and CDR2 are SQVTM and ANQGSEA.

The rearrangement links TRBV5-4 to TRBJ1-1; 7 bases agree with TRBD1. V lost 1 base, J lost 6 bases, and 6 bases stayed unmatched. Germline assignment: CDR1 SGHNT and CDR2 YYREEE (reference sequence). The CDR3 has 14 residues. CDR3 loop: CASSLRDRNSEAFF. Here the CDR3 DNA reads TGTGCCAGCAGCTTGCGGGACAGAAACTCTGAAGCTTTCTTT.

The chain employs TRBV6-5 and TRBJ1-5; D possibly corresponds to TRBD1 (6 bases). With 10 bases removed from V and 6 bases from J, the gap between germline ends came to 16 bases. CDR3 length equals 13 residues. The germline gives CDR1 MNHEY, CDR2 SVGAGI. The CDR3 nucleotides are TGTGCCACCAGGGGCGCGTTGGGTCAGCCCCAGCATTTT. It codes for CATRGALGQPQHF.

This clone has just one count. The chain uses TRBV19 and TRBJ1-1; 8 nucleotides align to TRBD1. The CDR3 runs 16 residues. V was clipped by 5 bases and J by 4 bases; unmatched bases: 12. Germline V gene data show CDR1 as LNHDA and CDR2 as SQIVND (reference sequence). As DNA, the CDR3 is TGTGCCAGTAGTGCCTGGACAGGGCGGGGTTCCACTGAAGCTTTCTTT. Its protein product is CASSAWTGRGSTEAFF. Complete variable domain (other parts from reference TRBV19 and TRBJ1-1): DGGITQSPKYLFRKEGQNVTLSCEQNLNHDAMYWYRQDPGQGLRLIYYSQIVNDFQKGDIAEGYSVSREKKESFPLTVTSAQKNPTAFYLCASSAWTGRGSTEAFFGQGTRLTVV.

Written as DNA, the CDR3 is TGTGCCAGCTCACCACTGCGGGAGAGCAATCAGCCCCAGCATTTT. Translated, it gives CASSPLRESNQPQHF. The rearrangement uses TRBV18 and TRBJ1-5; D unresolved. In germline, CDR1 is KGHSH, CDR2 LQKENI. V was clipped by 1 base and J by 1 base, with 8 bases between them. This CDR3 region has 15 residues. The variable domain in full, completed from reference TRBV18 and TRBJ1-5, reads NAGVMQNPRHLVRRRGQEARLRCSPMKGHSHVYWYRQLPEEGLKFMVYLQKENIIDESGMPKERFSAEFPKEGPSILRIQQVVRGDSAAYFCASSPLRESNQPQHFGDGTRLSIL.

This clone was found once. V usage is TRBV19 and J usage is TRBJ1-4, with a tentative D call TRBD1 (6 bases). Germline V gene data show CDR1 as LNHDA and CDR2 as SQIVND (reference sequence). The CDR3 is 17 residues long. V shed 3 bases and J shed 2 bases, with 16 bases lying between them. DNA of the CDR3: TGTGCCAGTAGTATGGGTACAGGGCTCCTTACTAATGAAAAACTGTTTTTT. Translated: CASSMGTGLLTNEKLFF.

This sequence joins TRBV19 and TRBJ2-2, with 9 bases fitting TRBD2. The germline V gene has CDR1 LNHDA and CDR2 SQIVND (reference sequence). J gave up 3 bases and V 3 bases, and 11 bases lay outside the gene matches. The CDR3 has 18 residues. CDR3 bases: TGTGCCAGTAGTATTCGGTCTAGCGGGATTTCATACACCGGGGAGCTGTTTTTT. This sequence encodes CASSIRSSGISYTGELFF.

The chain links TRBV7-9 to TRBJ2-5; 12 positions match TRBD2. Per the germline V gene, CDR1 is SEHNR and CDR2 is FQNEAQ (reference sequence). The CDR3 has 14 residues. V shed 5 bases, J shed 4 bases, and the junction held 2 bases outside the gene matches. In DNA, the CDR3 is TGTGCCAGCAGCGCGACTAGCGGGAGAGAGACCCAGTACTTC. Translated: CASSATSGRETQYF.